One and the same sample provided the 29 T cell receptor beta chains below, sequenced in a study of T cells in localized non-small cell lung cancer. Libraries were prepared by immunoSEQ multiplex PCR; TCRdb keeps only in-frame clonotypes and omits some of them. The sample gives some 39,000 clones, about four fifths of which show up once; approximately 30% is in the top ten. The starting material was PBMCs, obtained before any cancer treatment. The receptors were gathered from a woman aged 35 to 69 with stage II squamous cell lung carcinoma.

The chain links TRBV19 to TRBJ1-1, with D possibly matching TRBD1 (6 bases). With 5 bases removed from V and 6 bases from J, the gap between germline ends came to 13 bases. Germline V gene lookup returns CDR1 LNHDA and CDR2 SQIVND (reference sequence). There are 13 residues in the CDR3. The CDR3 spells CASSASGVPEAFF. DNA of the CDR3: TGTGCCAGTAGTGCGTCAGGGGTTCCTGAAGCTTTCTTT.

The DNA of the CDR3 is TGTGCCAGCAGTTCAGCGGGGGGAGGTGGAGAGACCCAGTACTTC. Protein: CASSSAGGGGETQYF. The chain links TRBV6-5 to TRBJ2-5, with 9 bases identical to TRBD2. Germline V CDR1 and CDR2: MNHEY, SVGAGI. With 4 bases clipped from V and 4 bases from J, the junction kept 7 bases outside the gene matches. The CDR3 extends over 15 amino acids.

DNA for the CDR3: TGTGCCAGCAGCGTGGACACCTATAGCAATCAGCCCCAGCATTTT. Amino acids: CASSVDTYSNQPQHF. V is TRBV7-2 and J is TRBJ1-5; possibly TRBD1 for D (5 bases). The V and J ends lost 5 bases and 0 bases respectively, with 11 bases between them. The CDR3 has 15 amino acids. CDR1 and CDR2 (germline): SGHTA, FQGNSA.

This rearrangement joins TRBV19 to TRBJ2-1, with D perhaps being TRBD1 or TRBD2 (6 bases each). The V and J ends lost 6 bases and 2 bases respectively, with 11 bases between them. The CDR3 consists of 14 residues. Germline-derived CDR1 and CDR2 are LNHDA and SQIVND (reference sequence). CDR3 sequence (DNA): TGTGCCAGTAGCGAGGGGGGCCCCTACAATGAGCAGTTCTTC. As protein: CASSEGGPYNEQFF. Filled out from reference TRBV19 and TRBJ2-1, the complete variable domain reads DGGITQSPKYLFRKEGQNVTLSCEQNLNHDAMYWYRQDPGQGLRLIYYSQIVNDFQKGDIAEGYSVSREKKESFPLTVTSAQKNPTAFYLCASSEGGPYNEQFFGPGTRLTVL.

V gene TRBV7-8 combines with J gene TRBJ2-5, with a weak D call TRBD2 (5 bases). V lost 7 bases, J lost 0 bases, and 21 bases lay in between. The CDR3 length is 17 residues. Germline lookup yields CDR1 SGHVS and CDR2 FQNEAQ. DNA of the CDR3: TGTGCCAGCACCTCCCTCCAGGAGGTCCAGTACCAAGAGACCCAGTACTTC. This codes for CASTSLQEVQYQETQYF.

This chain connects TRBV7-9 to TRBJ1-5; D gene unclear. V lost 2 bases and J 0 bases, leaving 8 bases between the germline ends. The CDR3 is 15 amino acids. The germline V gene has CDR1 SEHNR and CDR2 FQNEAQ (reference sequence). The DNA for the CDR3 is TGTGCCAGCAGCTTAAACAGCTATAGCAATCAGCCCCAGCATTTT. As protein: CASSLNSYSNQPQHF.

This clone was seen only a few times. This chain joins TRBV7-2 and TRBJ2-3; D is perhaps TRBD1 (8 bases). Trimming cost V 1 base and J 2 bases, with 22 bases left between them. Per the germline V gene, CDR1 is SGHTA and CDR2 is FQGNSA. The CDR3 extends over 19 amino acids. The CDR3 region is CASSLGWDYRQGFTDTQYF. The DNA for the CDR3 is TGTGCCAGCAGCTTAGGCTGGGACTACCGACAGGGGTTCACAGATACGCAGTATTTT. Looking up the rest from reference TRBV7-2 and TRBJ2-3 gives the full variable domain: GAGVSQSPSNKVTEKGKDVELRCDPISGHTALYWYRQSLGQGLEFLIYFQGNSAPDKSGLPSDRFSAERTGGSVSTLTIQRTQQEDSAVYLCASSLGWDYRQGFTDTQYFGPGTRLTVL.

The rearrangement links TRBV7-8 to TRBJ2-7, with TRBD2 as a possible D gene (6 bases). V lost 1 base and J 2 bases, leaving 12 bases between the germline ends. This CDR3 is built from 15 residues. Germline values: CDR1 SGHVS, CDR2 FQNEAQ. This CDR3 reads CASSLVWGVAYEQYF. CDR3 sequence (DNA): TGTGCCAGCAGCTTAGTTTGGGGGGTGGCCTACGAGCAGTACTTC.

The CDR3 DNA follows: TGTGCCAGCAGCGTAGGGGGTAATGGTGGGACCGAGCAGTACTTC. Its translation is CASSVGGNGGTEQYF. V gene TRBV9 combines with J gene TRBJ2-7; D tentatively reads TRBD1 or TRBD2 (5 bases each). Trimming pared 0 bases from V and 6 bases from J, leaving 16 bases between. Per germline, CDR1 SGDLS and CDR2 YYNGEE. The CDR3 is made up of 15 amino acids.

The chain carries TRBV7-8 and TRBJ1-2; D gene uncertain. The CDR3 is 12 residues long. Germline V gene sequence: CDR1 SGHVS, CDR2 FQNEAQ. V shed 5 bases and J shed 3 bases, with 7 bases lying between them. The CDR3 DNA reads as TGTGCCAGCAGCCAAATGGACTATGGCTACACCTTC. Protein: CASSQMDYGYTF.

The chain recombines TRBV10-1 with TRBJ2-2; D is ambiguous. The germline V and J ends were trimmed by 6 bases and 3 bases, with 11 bases remaining between them. Germline lookup yields CDR1 WNHNN and CDR2 SYGVQD (reference sequence). This CDR3 spans 14 amino acids. CDR3 in DNA: TGCGCCAGCAGGATAGCCTTAGACACCGGGGAGCTGTTTTTT. Its translation is CASRIALDTGELFF.

The V call is TRBV7-2, the J call TRBJ2-3; TRBD1 aligns across 10 bases. Trimming at V came to 3 bases and at J to 2 bases, leaving 8 bases not matched to a gene. This CDR3 spans 17 amino acids. Germline CDR1 SGHTA, CDR2 FQGNSA. The CDR3, as DNA: TGTGCCAGCAGCTTTCGTAGGGACAGGGGCCACACAGATACGCAGTATTTT. Translated, it gives CASSFRRDRGHTDTQYF. The complete variable domain, with remaining parts taken from reference TRBV7-2 and TRBJ2-3, reads GAGVSQSPSNKVTEKGKDVELRCDPISGHTALYWYRQSLGQGLEFLIYFQGNSAPDKSGLPSDRFSAERTGGSVSTLTIQRTQQEDSAVYLCASSFRRDRGHTDTQYFGPGTRLTVL.

The chain uses TRBV5-5 and TRBJ1-1, with TRBD1 as a possible D gene (6 bases). With 4 bases removed from V and 5 bases from J, the gap between germline ends came to 24 bases. Germline V CDR1 and CDR2: SGHKS, YYEKEE (reference sequence). The CDR3 consists of 17 residues. CDR3: CASSPLSWDKGRTEAFF. The CDR3 nucleotides are TGTGCCAGCAGCCCTCTATCCTGGGACAAGGGGCGTACTGAAGCTTTCTTT.

The chain has TRBV28 and TRBJ1-2; 12 nucleotides match TRBD1. CDR1 is MDHEN and CDR2 is SYDVKM in the germline V gene. There are 16 residues in the CDR3. The ends lost 2 bases at V and 6 bases at J; junction bases unmatched: 7. Here the CDR3 reads CASSLVWDRGRNGYTF. DNA of the CDR3: TGTGCCAGCAGTTTAGTTTGGGACAGGGGGCGTAATGGCTACACCTTC.

V is TRBV4-2 and J is TRBJ1-5; TRBD1 is a possible D gene (5 bases). The ends were cut back, 4 bases at V and 1 base at J, with 5 bases in the middle. Germline V gene lookup returns CDR1 LGHNA and CDR2 YNFKEQ. The CDR3 has 13 residues. CDR3 DNA: TGTGCCAGCAGCCGGGACAGCAATCAGCCCCAGCATTTT. Protein sequence: CASSRDSNQPQHF.

The chain has TRBV15 and TRBJ2-5; possible D gene TRBD2, 7 bases. The germline V gene encodes CDR1 LNHNV and CDR2 YYDKDF (reference sequence). This CDR3 has 13 residues. Trimming shortened V by 9 bases and J by 2 bases, and 13 bases separated the two germline ends. CDR3: CATSRGAQETQYF. For the CDR3, the DNA is TGTGCCACGAGCCGGGGGGCTCAAGAGACCCAGTACTTC.

The chain carries TRBV6-1 and TRBJ2-5, with 8 bases fitting TRBD1. Per germline, CDR1 MNHNS and CDR2 SASEGT. The J segment lost 5 bases and the V segment lost 7 bases, leaving 6 bases of the junction unmatched. This CDR3 spans 13 amino acids. For the CDR3, the DNA is TGTGCCAGCACCGAACAGGGGGGCGAGACCCAGTACTTC. Translating it yields CASTEQGGETQYF.

The J gene is TRBJ2-2, the V gene TRBV6-5; 10 nucleotides agree with TRBD1. With 4 bases clipped from V and 6 bases from J, the junction kept 5 bases outside the gene matches. Germline V gene lookup returns CDR1 MNHEY and CDR2 SVGAGI. This CDR3 has 15 amino acids. CDR3 region: CASSSRQGAPGELFF. In DNA, the CDR3 is TGTGCCAGCAGTTCTCGACAGGGGGCGCCCGGGGAGCTGTTTTTT.

The rearrangement uses TRBV5-1 and TRBJ1-1; the D is unclear. Trimming took 0 bases from V and 6 from J, leaving 9 bases between them. CDR1 and CDR2 from the germline V gene are SGHRS and YFSETQ. This CDR3 has 13 amino acids. This CDR3 is CASSLEGVSEAFF. Here the CDR3 DNA reads TGCGCCAGCAGCTTGGAGGGAGTTTCTGAAGCTTTCTTT. The full variable domain, in which reference TRBV5-1 and TRBJ1-1 provide the parts outside the CDR3, is KAGVTQTPRYLIKTRGQQVTLSCSPISGHRSVSWYQQTPGQGLQFLFEYFSETQRNKGNFPGRFSGRQFSNSRSEMNVSTLELGDSALYLCASSLEGVSEAFFGQGTRLTVV.

V usage is TRBV4-2 and J usage is TRBJ2-3; the match to TRBD2 covers 11 bases. Germline V gene lookup returns CDR1 LGHNA and CDR2 YNFKEQ. Trimming at V came to 4 bases and at J to 6 bases, leaving 6 bases not matched to a gene. This CDR3 is 15 amino acids long. CDR3 nucleotides: TGTGCCAGCAGCCCGAGGGTAGCGGGGGGGGATACGCAGTATTTT. This encodes CASSPRVAGGDTQYF.

The rearrangement links TRBV2 to TRBJ2-5; D unresolved. V lost 7 bases and J lost 1, with 13 bases in between. CDR1 and CDR2 (germline): SNHLY, FYNNEI. The CDR3 runs 14 residues. DNA for the CDR3: TGTGCCAGCACCCCAGGACGGATCCAAGAGACCCAGTACTTC. Translation: CASTPGRIQETQYF.

A word on this clone: A junction end diverges from the germline sequence, so it may reflect a read error. The chain recombines TRBV7-7 with TRBJ2-3; D is undetermined. Germline CDR1 is SSHAT and CDR2 is FNYEAQ (reference sequence). CDR3 length: 13 amino acids. CDR3 nucleotides: TGTGCTAGCAGCTCATACCGCGACGATACGCAGTATTTT. Translating gives CASSSYRDDTQYF.

This clone turned up a few times. The CDR3 protein is CASSETPVDRVGGLRTGELFF. The CDR3, as DNA: TGTGCCAGCAGCGAAACCCCTGTGGACAGGGTGGGAGGCTTAAGGACCGGGGAGCTGTTTTTT. The chain uses TRBV6-1 and TRBJ2-2; TRBD1 matches 8 bases. CDR1 is MNHNS and CDR2 is SASEGT in the germline V gene. After removal of 6 bases from V and 5 bases from J, the junction contained 26 bases not matched to a gene. The CDR3 runs to 21 residues.

The chain joins TRBV29-1 to TRBJ1-2; a possible D gene is TRBD1 (6 bases). V was trimmed by 7 bases and J by 1 base, leaving 7 bases between them. The germline gives CDR1 SQVTM, CDR2 ANQGSEA. The CDR3 is 11 residues long. As DNA, the CDR3 is TGCAGCGGGACAGATAACTATGGCTACACCTTC. Amino acid sequence: CSGTDNYGYTF. The full variable domain, its missing parts supplied by reference TRBV29-1 and TRBJ1-2, is SAVISQKPSRDICQRGTSLTIQCQVDSQVTMMFWYRQQPGQSLTLIATANQGSEATYESGFVIDKFPISRPNLTFSTLTVSNMSPEDSSIYLCSGTDNYGYTFGSGTRLTVV.

The chain employs TRBV28 and TRBJ1-3, with 7 bases lining up with TRBD1. There are 14 residues in the CDR3. Germline CDR1 MDHEN, CDR2 SYDVKM. The V segment lost 8 bases and the J segment 0 bases; nucleotides outside the gene matches: 4. Written as DNA, the CDR3 is TGTGCCAGCGGGACAGAGAGCTCTGGAAACACCATATATTTT. Translating it yields CASGTESSGNTIYF.

CDR3 DNA: TGTGCCACCAGCAGAGAGAGGGGGGTCAACAATGAGCAGTTCTTC. Amino acids: CATSRERGVNNEQFF. V usage is TRBV15 and J usage is TRBJ2-1, with D perhaps assigned TRBD1 or TRBD2 (6 bases each). The CDR3 sequence is 15 residues long. Germline V gene sequence: CDR1 LNHNV, CDR2 YYDKDF (reference sequence). V dropped 0 bases and J dropped 5 bases, with 11 bases sitting between them. Complete variable domain (other parts from reference TRBV15 and TRBJ2-1): DAMVIQNPRYQVTQFGKPVTLSCSQTLNHNVMYWYQQKSSQAPKLLFHYYDKDFNNEADTPDNFQSRRPNTSFCFLDIRSPGLGDTAMYLCATSRERGVNNEQFFGPGTRLTVL.

J is TRBJ2-3 and V is TRBV4-3; D gene uncertain. This CDR3 is 17 amino acids long. Germline V gives CDR1 LGHNA, CDR2 YSLEER. Deletions cut 1 base from V and 3 bases from J, with 17 bases between. This CDR3 is CASSQVHPSVGTDTQYF. The CDR3 nucleotides read TGCGCCAGCAGCCAAGTCCATCCAAGCGTGGGTACAGATACGCAGTATTTT.

This chain joins TRBV28 and TRBJ1-2; 8 bases map to TRBD1. Looked up from germline, CDR1 is MDHEN and CDR2 is SYDVKM. Trimming at V came to 3 bases and at J to 5 bases, leaving 5 bases not matched to a gene. This CDR3 is built from 14 residues. The CDR3, as DNA: TGTGCCAGCAGTTTGGCAGGGGGCGTATATGGCTACACCTTC. The encoded protein is CASSLAGGVYGYTF.

This clone was seen only once. J is TRBJ1-5 and V is TRBV5-8; the D gene is possibly TRBD1 (6 bases). The CDR3 is 14 amino acids. Germline V gives CDR1 SGHTS, CDR2 YDEGEE. V shed 0 bases and J shed 5 bases, with 9 bases lying between them. CDR3 amino acids: CASSLGRGDQPQHF. The CDR3 DNA follows: TGTGCCAGCAGCTTGGGCAGGGGCGATCAGCCCCAGCATTTT.